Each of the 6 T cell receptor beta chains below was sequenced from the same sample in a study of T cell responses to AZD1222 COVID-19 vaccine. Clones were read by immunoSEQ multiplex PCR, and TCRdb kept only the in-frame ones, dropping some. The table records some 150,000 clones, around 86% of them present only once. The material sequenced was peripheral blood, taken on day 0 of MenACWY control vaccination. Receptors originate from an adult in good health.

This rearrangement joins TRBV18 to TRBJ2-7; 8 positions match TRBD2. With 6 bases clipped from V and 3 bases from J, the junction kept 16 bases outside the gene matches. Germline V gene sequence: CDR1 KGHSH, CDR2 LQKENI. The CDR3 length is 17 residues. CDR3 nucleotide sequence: TGTGCCAGCTCCCCCGGGGGGGGGCACGCGTCCCTCTACGAGCAGTACTTC. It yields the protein CASSPGGGHASLYEQYF.

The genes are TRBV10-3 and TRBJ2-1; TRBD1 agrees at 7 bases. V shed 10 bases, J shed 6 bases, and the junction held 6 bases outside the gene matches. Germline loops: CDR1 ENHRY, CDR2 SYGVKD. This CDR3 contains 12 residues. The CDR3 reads CATSTGPNEQFF. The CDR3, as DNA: TGTGCCACCTCGACAGGGCCCAATGAGCAGTTCTTC.

The CDR3 loop reads CSASTVGETQYF. Written as DNA, the CDR3 is TGCAGTGCTAGTACTGTCGGAGAGACCCAGTACTTC. This sequence joins TRBV20-1 and TRBJ2-5, with unresolved D. CDR3 length: 12 amino acids. V dropped 3 bases and J dropped 4 bases, with 9 bases sitting between them. Looked up from germline, CDR1 is DFQATT and CDR2 is SNEGSKA (reference sequence).

CDR3 sequence reads: CATPPRSNQPQHF. CDR3 DNA sequence: TGCGCCACCCCGCCCCGGAGCAATCAGCCCCAGCATTTT. This rearrangement joins TRBV10-1 to TRBJ1-5; D unclear. Between the trimmed V and J ends, which lost 10 bases and 1 base, there was a span of 11 bases. This CDR3 is built from 13 residues. Germline CDR1 and CDR2: WNHNN and SYGVQD (reference sequence).

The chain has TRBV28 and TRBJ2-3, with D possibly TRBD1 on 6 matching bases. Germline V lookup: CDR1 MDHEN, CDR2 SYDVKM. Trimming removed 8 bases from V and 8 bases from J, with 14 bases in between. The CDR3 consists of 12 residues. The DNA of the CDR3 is TGTGCCAGCGGTACAGGGCTAGCTACGCAGTATTTT. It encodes CASGTGLATQYF.

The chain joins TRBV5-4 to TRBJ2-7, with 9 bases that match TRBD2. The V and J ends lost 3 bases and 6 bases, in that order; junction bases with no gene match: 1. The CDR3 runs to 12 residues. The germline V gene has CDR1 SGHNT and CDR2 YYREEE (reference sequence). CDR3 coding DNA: TGTGCCAGCAGCTGGCGGGGGGGCGAGCAGTACGTC. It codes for CASSWRGGEQYV.